This T cell receptor beta chain came from a study of T cell responses to AZD1222 COVID-19 vaccine. Using immunoSEQ multiplex PCR, the repertoire was profiled, and TCRdb retains in-frame clones only, with some absent. The sample lists about 140,000 clones; roughly 88% were seen once. A single count supports this clone. The CDR3 totals 16 residues. The trim removed 5 bases at V and 8 bases at J, leaving 10 bases unmatched. The germline V gene encodes CDR1 SGHAT and CDR2 FQNNGV. The chain links TRBV11-2 to TRBJ1-6; TRBD1 agrees at 9 bases. This sequence originates from an adult in good health. The sequencing here drew on peripheral blood, taken on day 0 of AZD1222 vaccination. CDR3 region: CASSPLPGQGDSPLHF. In nucleotides, the CDR3 is TGTGCCAGCAGCCCGCTCCCGGGACAGGGCGATTCACCCCTCCACTTT.